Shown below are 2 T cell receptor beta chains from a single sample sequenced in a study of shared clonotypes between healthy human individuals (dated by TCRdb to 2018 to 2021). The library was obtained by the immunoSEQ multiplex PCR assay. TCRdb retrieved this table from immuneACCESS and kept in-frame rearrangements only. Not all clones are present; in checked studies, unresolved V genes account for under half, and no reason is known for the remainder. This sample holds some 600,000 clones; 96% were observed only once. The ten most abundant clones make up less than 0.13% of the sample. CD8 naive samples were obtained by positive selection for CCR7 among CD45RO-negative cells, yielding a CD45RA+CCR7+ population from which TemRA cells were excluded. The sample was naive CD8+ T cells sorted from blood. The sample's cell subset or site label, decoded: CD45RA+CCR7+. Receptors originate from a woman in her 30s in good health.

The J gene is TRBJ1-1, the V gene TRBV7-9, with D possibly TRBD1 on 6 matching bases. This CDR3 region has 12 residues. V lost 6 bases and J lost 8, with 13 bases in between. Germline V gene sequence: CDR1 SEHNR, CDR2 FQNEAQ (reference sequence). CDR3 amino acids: CASRPTGTEAFF. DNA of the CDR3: TGTGCCAGCAGACCAACAGGGACGGAAGCTTTCTTT.

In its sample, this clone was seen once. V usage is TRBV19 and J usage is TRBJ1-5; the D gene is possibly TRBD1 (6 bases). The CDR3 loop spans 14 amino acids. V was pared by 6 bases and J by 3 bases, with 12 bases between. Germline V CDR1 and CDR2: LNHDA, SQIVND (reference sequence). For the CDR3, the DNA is TGTGCCAGTAGAACCGGGACACTCAATCAGCCCCAGCATTTT. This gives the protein CASRTGTLNQPQHF. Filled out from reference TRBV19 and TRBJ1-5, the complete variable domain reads DGGITQSPKYLFRKEGQNVTLSCEQNLNHDAMYWYRQDPGQGLRLIYYSQIVNDFQKGDIAEGYSVSREKKESFPLTVTSAQKNPTAFYLCASRTGTLNQPQHFGDGTRLSIL.